This T cell receptor (beta chain) is from a study of graft-versus-host responses after intestinal transplantation. Study observations and caveats: Circulating GvH clone levels at their peak were associated with HvG declines (early post-transplant). Across patients carrying graft-donor T cell macrochimerism, allografts held high graft-versus-host to host-versus-graft clonal ratios.

Assay used: immunoSEQ multiplex PCR; TCRdb lists only in-frame clones, some missing. In the table there are approximately 74,000 clones, 92% of which are singletons. Germline assignment: CDR1 SGDLS and CDR2 YYNGEE. The V gene lost 1 base and the J gene lost 0 bases, with 11 bases spanning the gap. This CDR3 is built from 16 residues. Points on this clone: The antigen is not known.

The chain links TRBV9 to TRBJ1-3; possible D gene TRBD1, 5 bases. The sample was PBMCs, taken 98 days after intestinal transplantation. This sequence was found in a human patient who received an intestinal transplant, so some T cells may come from the graft donor. CDR3 protein: CASSVQAGHSGNTIYF. As DNA, the CDR3 is TGTGCCAGCAGCGTACAAGCAGGACACTCTGGAAACACCATATATTTT.